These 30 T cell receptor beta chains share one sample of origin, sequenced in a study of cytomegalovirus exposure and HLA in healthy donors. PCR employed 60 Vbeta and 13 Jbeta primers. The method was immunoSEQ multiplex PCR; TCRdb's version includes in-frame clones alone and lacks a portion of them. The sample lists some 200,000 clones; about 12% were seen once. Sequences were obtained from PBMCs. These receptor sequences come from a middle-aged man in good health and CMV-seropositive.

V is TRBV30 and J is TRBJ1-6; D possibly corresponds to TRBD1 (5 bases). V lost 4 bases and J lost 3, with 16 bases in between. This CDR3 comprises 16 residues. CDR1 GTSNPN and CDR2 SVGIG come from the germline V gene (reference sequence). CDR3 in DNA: TGTGCCTGGACCCCGCCGGGGGTTGGCTATAATTCACCCCTCCACTTT. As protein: CAWTPPGVGYNSPLHF.

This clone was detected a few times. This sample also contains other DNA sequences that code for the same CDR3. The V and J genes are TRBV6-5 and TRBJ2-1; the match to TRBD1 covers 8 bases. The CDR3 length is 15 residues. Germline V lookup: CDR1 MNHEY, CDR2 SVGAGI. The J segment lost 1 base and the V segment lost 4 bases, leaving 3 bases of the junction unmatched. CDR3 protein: CASSSTGGSYNEQFF. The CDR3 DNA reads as TGTGCCAGCAGTTCCACAGGGGGGTCCTACAATGAGCAGTTCTTC.

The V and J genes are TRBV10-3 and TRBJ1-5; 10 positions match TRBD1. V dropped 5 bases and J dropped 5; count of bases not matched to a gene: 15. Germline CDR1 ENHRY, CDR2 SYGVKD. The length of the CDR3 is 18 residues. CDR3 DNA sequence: TGTGCCATCAGTCCATGGTTGACAGGGGGCGCCGGGGATCAGCCCCAGCATTTT. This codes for CAISPWLTGGAGDQPQHF.

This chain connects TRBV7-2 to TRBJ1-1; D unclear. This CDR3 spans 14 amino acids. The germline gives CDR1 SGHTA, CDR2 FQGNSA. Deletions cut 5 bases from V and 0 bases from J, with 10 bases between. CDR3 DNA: TGTGCCAGCAGCCAGGATTTCATGAACACTGAAGCTTTCTTT. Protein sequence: CASSQDFMNTEAFF.

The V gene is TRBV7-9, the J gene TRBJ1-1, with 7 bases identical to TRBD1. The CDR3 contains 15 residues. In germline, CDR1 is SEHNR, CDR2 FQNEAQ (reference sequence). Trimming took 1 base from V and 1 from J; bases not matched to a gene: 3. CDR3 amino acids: CASSLVTGENTEAFF. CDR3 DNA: TGTGCCAGCAGCTTAGTTACAGGGGAGAACACTGAAGCTTTCTTT.

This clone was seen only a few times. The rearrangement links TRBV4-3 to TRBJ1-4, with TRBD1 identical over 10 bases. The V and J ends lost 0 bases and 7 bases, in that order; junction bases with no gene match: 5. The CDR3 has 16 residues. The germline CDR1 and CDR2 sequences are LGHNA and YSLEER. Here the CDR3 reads CASSQDTRDRGEKLFF. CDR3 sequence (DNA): TGCGCCAGCAGCCAAGATACCCGGGACAGGGGTGAAAAACTGTTTTTT.

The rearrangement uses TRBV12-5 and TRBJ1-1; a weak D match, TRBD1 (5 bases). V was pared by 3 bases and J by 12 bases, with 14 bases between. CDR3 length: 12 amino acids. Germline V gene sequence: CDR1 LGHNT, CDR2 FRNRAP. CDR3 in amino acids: CASGLSQGRSFF. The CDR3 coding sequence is TGTGCTAGTGGTTTAAGTCAGGGCAGATCTTTCTTT.

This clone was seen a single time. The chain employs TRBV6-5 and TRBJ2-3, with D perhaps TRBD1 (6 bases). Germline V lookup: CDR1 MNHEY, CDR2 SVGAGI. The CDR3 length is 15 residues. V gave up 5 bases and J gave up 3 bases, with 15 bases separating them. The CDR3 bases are TGTGCCAGCAGTACCTCAGGGGCTGCTACAGATACGCAGTATTTT. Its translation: CASSTSGAATDTQYF.

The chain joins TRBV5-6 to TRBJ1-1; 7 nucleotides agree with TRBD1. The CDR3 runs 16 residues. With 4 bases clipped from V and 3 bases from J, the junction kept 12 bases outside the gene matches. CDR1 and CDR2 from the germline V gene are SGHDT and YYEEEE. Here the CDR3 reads CASSMEGDRPYTEAFF. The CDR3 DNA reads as TGTGCCAGCAGCATGGAGGGGGACAGACCTTACACTGAAGCTTTCTTT. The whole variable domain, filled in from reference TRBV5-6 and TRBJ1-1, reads DAGVTQSPTHLIKTRGQQVTLRCSPKSGHDTVSWYQQALGQGPQFIFQYYEEEERQRGNFPDRFSGHQFPNYSSELNVNALLLGDSALYLCASSMEGDRPYTEAFFGQGTRLTVV.

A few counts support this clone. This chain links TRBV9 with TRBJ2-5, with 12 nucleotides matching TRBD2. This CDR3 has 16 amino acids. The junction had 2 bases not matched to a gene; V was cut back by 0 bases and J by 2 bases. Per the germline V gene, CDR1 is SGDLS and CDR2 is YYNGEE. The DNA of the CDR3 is TGTGCCAGCAGCGTAGAAGGACTAGCGGGGCAAGAGACCCAGTACTTC. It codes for CASSVEGLAGQETQYF.

DNA of the CDR3: TGTGCCAGCACCGTAGTACCAGGCACTGAAGCTTTCTTT. This encodes CASTVVPGTEAFF. This chain connects TRBV5-4 to TRBJ1-1; the D is unclear. The CDR3 totals 13 residues. The germline gives CDR1 SGHNT, CDR2 YYREEE (reference sequence). Trimming shortened V by 6 bases and J by 4 bases, and 13 bases separated the two germline ends.

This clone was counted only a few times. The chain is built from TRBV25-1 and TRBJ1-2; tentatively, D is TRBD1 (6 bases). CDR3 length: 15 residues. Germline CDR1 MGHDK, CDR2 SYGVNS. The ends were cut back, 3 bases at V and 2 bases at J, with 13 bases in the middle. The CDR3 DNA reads TGTGCCAGCAGTGACCGTACGACAGGCAACTATGGCTACACCTTC. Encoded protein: CASSDRTTGNYGYTF.

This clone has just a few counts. CDR3 sequence reads: CASSLGPSLPAGKLFF. DNA of the CDR3: TGTGCCAGCAGCTTAGGTCCCAGTCTACCGGCGGGGAAACTGTTTTTT. The J gene is TRBJ1-4, the V gene TRBV7-9; D is undetermined. Per germline, CDR1 SEHNR and CDR2 FQNEAQ (reference sequence). The CDR3 extends over 16 amino acids. Between the trimmed V and J ends, which lost 1 base and 11 bases, there was a span of 20 bases.

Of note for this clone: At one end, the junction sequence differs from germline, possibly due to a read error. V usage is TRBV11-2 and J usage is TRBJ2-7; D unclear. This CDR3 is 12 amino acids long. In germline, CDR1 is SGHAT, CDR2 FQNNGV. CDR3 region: CASSSNSDEQYF. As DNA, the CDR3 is TGTGCCAGCAGCTCCAACTCCGACGAGCAGTACTTC. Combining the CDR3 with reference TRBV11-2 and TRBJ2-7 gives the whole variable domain EAGVAQSPRYKIIEKRQSVAFWCNPISGHATLYWYQQILGQGPKLLIQFQNNGVVDDSQLPKDRFSAERLKGVDSTLKIQPAKLEDSAVYLCASSSNSDEQYFGPGTRLTVT.

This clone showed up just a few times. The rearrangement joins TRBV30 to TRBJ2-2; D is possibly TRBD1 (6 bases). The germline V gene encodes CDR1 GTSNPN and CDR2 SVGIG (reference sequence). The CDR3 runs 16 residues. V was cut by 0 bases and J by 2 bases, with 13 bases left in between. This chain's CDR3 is CAWSVLTGLNTGELFF. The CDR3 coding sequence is TGTGCCTGGAGTGTCCTTACAGGGCTTAACACCGGGGAGCTGTTTTTT.

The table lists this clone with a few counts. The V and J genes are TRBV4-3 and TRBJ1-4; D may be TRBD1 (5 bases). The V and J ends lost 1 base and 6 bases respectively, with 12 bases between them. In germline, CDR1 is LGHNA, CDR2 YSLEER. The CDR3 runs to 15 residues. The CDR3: CASSQVRGAYEKLFF. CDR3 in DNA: TGCGCCAGCAGCCAAGTGCGGGGCGCGTATGAAAAACTGTTTTTT.

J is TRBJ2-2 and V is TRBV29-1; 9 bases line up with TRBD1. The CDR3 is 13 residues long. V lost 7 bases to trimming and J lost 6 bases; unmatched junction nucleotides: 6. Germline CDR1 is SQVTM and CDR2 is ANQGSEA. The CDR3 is CSGRQGEAGELFF. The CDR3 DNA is TGCAGCGGAAGACAGGGGGAGGCCGGGGAGCTGTTTTTT.

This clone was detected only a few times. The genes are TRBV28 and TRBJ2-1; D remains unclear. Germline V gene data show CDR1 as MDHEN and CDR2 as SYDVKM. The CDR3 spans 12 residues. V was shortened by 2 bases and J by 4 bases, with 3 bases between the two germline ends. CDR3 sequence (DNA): TGTGCCAGCAGTTTAGAGTACAATGAGCAGTTCTTC. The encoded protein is CASSLEYNEQFF.

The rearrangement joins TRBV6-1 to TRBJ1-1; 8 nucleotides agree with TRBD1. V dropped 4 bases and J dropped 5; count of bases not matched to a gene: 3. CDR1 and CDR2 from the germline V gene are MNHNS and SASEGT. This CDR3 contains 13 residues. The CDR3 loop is CASSAQGGTEAFF. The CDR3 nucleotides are TGTGCCAGCAGTGCACAGGGGGGGACTGAAGCTTTCTTT.

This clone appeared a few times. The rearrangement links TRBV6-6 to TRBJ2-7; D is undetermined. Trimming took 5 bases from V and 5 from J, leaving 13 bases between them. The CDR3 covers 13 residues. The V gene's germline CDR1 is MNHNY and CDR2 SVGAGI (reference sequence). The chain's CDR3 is CASSPTSSHEQYF. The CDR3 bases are TGTGCCAGCAGTCCGACAAGTTCCCACGAGCAGTACTTC.

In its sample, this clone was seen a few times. CDR3 coding DNA: TGCGCCAGCAGCCAAGTGATTGGGACAGGGGACGGCTACACCTTC. Translation: CASSQVIGTGDGYTF. The rearrangement uses TRBV4-1 and TRBJ1-2, with 10 bases identical to TRBD1. The CDR3 has 15 residues. CDR1 and CDR2 from the germline V gene are MGHRA and YSYEKL. V gave up 1 base and J gave up 8 bases; unmatched junction bases: 7.

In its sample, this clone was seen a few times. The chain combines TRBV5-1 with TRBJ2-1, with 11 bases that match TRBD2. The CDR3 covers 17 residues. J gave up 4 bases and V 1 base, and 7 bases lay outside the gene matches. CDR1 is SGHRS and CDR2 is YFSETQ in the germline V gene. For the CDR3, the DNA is TGCGCCAGCAGCTTGCTACTAGCGGGGGCCCCATACAATGAGCAGTTCTTC. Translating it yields CASSLLLAGAPYNEQFF.

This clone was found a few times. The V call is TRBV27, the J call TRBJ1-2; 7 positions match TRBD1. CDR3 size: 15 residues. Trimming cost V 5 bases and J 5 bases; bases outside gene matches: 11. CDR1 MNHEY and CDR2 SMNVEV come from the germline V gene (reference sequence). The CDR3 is CASSPRQGSRYGYTF. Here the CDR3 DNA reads TGTGCCAGCAGTCCCCGACAGGGAAGTAGATATGGCTACACCTTC.

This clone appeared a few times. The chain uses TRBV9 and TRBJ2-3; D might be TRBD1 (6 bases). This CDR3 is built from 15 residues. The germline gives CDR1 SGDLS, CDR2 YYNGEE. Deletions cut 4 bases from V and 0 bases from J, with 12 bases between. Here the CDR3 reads CASSPRGGSTDTQYF. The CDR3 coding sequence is TGTGCCAGCAGCCCTCGAGGGGGTAGCACAGATACGCAGTATTTT.

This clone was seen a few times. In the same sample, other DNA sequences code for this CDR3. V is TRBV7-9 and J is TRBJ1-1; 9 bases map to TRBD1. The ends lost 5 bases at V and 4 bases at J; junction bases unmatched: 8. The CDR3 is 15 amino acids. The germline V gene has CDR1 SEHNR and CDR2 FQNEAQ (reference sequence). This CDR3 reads CASSMNRGPGTEAFF. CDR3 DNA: TGTGCCAGCAGCATGAACAGGGGGCCAGGCACTGAAGCTTTCTTT.

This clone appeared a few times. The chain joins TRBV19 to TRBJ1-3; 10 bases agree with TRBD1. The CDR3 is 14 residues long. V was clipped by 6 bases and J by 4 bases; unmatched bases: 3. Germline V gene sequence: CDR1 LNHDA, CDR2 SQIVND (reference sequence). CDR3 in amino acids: CASSQTGGGNTIYF. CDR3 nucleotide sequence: TGTGCCAGTAGCCAGACAGGGGGCGGAAACACCATATATTTT.

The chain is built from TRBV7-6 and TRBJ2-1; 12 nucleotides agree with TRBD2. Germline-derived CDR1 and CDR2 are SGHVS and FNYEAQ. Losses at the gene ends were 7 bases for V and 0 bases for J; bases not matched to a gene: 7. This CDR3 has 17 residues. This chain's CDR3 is CASMALAGGSSYNEQFF. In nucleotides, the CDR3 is TGTGCCAGCATGGCACTAGCGGGGGGTAGCTCCTACAATGAGCAGTTCTTC.

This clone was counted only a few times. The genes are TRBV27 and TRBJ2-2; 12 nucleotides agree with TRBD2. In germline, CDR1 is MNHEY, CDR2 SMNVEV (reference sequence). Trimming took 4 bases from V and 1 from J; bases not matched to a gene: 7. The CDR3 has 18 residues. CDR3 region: CASSSTSGGLRNTGELFF. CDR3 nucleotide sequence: TGTGCCAGCAGTTCGACTAGCGGGGGCCTTAGGAACACCGGGGAGCTGTTTTTT.

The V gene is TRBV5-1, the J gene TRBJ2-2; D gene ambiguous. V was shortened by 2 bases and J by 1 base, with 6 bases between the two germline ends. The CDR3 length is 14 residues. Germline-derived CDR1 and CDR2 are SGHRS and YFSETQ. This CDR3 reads CASSFSVNTGELFF. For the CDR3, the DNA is TGCGCCAGCAGCTTTTCCGTGAACACCGGGGAGCTGTTTTTT.

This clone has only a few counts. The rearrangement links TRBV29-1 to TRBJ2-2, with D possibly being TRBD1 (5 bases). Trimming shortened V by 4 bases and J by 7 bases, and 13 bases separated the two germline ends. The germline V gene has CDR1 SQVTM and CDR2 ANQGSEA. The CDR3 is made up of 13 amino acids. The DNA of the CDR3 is TGCAGCGTTGGGGGCAGGGTGGGCGGGGAGCTGTTTTTT. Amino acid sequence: CSVGGRVGGELFF.